One and the same sample provided the 8 T cell receptor beta chains below, sequenced in a study of cytomegalovirus exposure and HLA in healthy donors. The PCR was carried out with 60 Vbeta primers and 13 Jbeta primers. Assay used: immunoSEQ multiplex PCR; TCRdb lists only in-frame clones, some missing. The sample lists 100,000 to 150,000 clones; over 75% were seen once. What was sequenced was PBMCs. These receptors were taken from a man aged 40-50 years in good health and CMV-seronegative.

V gene TRBV5-1 combines with J gene TRBJ1-2; D call uncertain. The ends were cut back, 0 bases at V and 7 bases at J, with 10 bases in the middle. Germline-derived CDR1 and CDR2 are SGHRS and YFSETQ. The CDR3 is made up of 13 amino acids. The CDR3 loop is CASSLAPESGYTF. Here the CDR3 DNA reads TGCGCCAGCAGCTTGGCCCCAGAATCTGGCTACACCTTC.

This chain joins TRBV28 and TRBJ2-7; 7 bases agree with TRBD1. The J segment lost 0 bases and the V segment lost 0 bases, leaving 2 bases of the junction unmatched. The CDR3 consists of 15 residues. Germline CDR1 and CDR2: MDHEN and SYDVKM. The CDR3 loop reads CASSLWGTASYEQYF. The CDR3 coding sequence is TGTGCCAGCAGTTTATGGGGGACAGCCTCCTACGAGCAGTACTTC.

The chain couples TRBV6-4 to TRBJ1-1; D not certain. From germline, CDR1 is MRHNA and CDR2 SNTAGT. Trimming left V 0 bases short and J 7 bases short, with 12 bases between. The CDR3 runs 14 residues. CDR3 DNA: TGTGCCAGCAGTGACTCGCACGGCAGCGTTGAAGCTTTCTTT. Protein sequence: CASSDSHGSVEAFF.

The rearrangement links TRBV4-2 to TRBJ2-5, with TRBD1 as a possible D gene (6 bases). Germline loops: CDR1 LGHNA, CDR2 YNFKEQ. Trimming left V 1 base short and J 1 base short, with 25 bases between. The length of the CDR3 is 20 residues. CDR3 in DNA: TGTGCCAGCAGCCAAGTTGCCCAGGGGCTCGGTGGGGGTTCCCAAGAGACCCAGTACTTC. Translated: CASSQVAQGLGGGSQETQYF.

The CDR3: CASSLAREPGELFF. DNA of the CDR3: TGTGCCAGCAGCTTAGCCCGGGAGCCCGGGGAGCTGTTTTTT. The chain links TRBV7-8 to TRBJ2-2, with D perhaps matching TRBD2 (6 bases). Trimming stripped 0 bases from V and 6 bases from J, with 8 bases between. The germline CDR1 and CDR2 sequences are SGHVS and FQNEAQ. The CDR3 covers 14 residues.

This chain links TRBV7-9 with TRBJ2-7; 9 bases line up with TRBD2. This CDR3 has 14 amino acids. Germline CDR1 is SEHNR and CDR2 is FQNEAQ (reference sequence). J lost 6 bases, V lost 5 bases, and 8 bases had no gene match. CDR3 sequence: CASSRGGASGEQYF. The CDR3 DNA is TGTGCCAGCAGCCGCGGGGGGGCCTCGGGCGAGCAGTACTTC.

With respect to this clone: One junction end disagrees with the germline gene, perhaps due to a read error. This chain uses TRBV5-6 with TRBJ2-4; D unresolved. This CDR3 region has 14 residues. Germline V gene data show CDR1 as SGHDT and CDR2 as YYEEEE. CDR3 coding DNA: TGTGCCAGCAGCTTGGGACCTGCCAAAAACAGTCAGTACTTC. Its protein product is CASSLGPAKNSQYF.

The rearrangement links TRBV15 to TRBJ1-2; possible D gene TRBD1, 6 bases. The CDR3 is 16 amino acids. Germline CDR1 and CDR2: LNHNV and YYDKDF (reference sequence). Trimming took off 5 bases at V and 3 bases at J, with 19 bases between the two ends. The CDR3 nucleotides read TGTGCCACCAGCCCCTTGGTGGCAGGGGTATACTATGGCTACACCTTC. Protein: CATSPLVAGVYYGYTF.